What follows are 21 T cell receptor beta chains derived from one specimen sequenced in a study of post-analysis software for immune sequencing data. Tagging with unique molecular identifiers was a feature of the TCR beta cDNA libraries. Each CDR3 protein is one row after TCRdb ran MiXCR on the PCR reads. The sample contains approximately 630,000 distinct CDR3 sequences, more than 50% of which appear only once. The antigens for these receptors are not known. Whole-study findings and limits: Patients carried several TRBV segments more frequently than controls did, and TRBV5-6, TRBV5-1 and TRBV20-1 were among them.

Sequenced: blood. Every receptor here comes from a girl aged 2 to 10 with multiple sclerosis.

This clonotype was observed many times. This chain uses TRBV5-5 with TRBJ1-2; D uncertain. Per the germline V gene, CDR1 is SGHKS and CDR2 is YYEKEE (reference sequence). The CDR3 length is 15 residues. Trimming took 4 bases from V and 2 from J, leaving 15 bases between them. The CDR3 here is CASSLGPAVNYGYTF. DNA of the CDR3: TGTGCCAGCAGCCTTGGGCCGGCGGTGAACTATGGCTACACCTTC.

This chain connects TRBV5-1 to TRBJ2-1; D not resolved. This CDR3 has 12 residues. Germline CDR1 reads SGHRS; CDR2 reads YFSETQ. V lost 4 bases and J lost 10, with 12 bases in between. The CDR3 DNA follows: TGCGCCAGCAGCGTGCCGGGCTTGGAGCAGTTCTTC. It codes for CASSVPGLEQFF.

This clonotype has just a few counts. The chain is built from TRBV27 and TRBJ2-1, with 9 bases that match TRBD2. V trimming: 0 bases; J trimming: 2 bases; junction bases outside the gene matches: 14. Germline V lookup: CDR1 MNHEY, CDR2 SMNVEV (reference sequence). The CDR3 loop spans 20 amino acids. CDR3 loop: CASSLSALAGSALTYNEQFF. The CDR3 region has the DNA TGTGCCAGCAGTTTATCAGCCCTAGCGGGGAGTGCCCTTACCTACAATGAGCAGTTCTTC.

The chain joins TRBV20-1 to TRBJ1-1; D ambiguous. Germline V gives CDR1 DFQATT, CDR2 SNEGSKA (reference sequence). Trimming stripped 0 bases from V and 5 bases from J, with 25 bases between. The CDR3 spans 18 residues. CDR3 coding DNA: TGCAGTGCTAGAGATTTGGCCCACCACGGGCGGCCGGGGACTGAAGCTTTCTTT. Its protein is CSARDLAHHGRPGTEAFF.

V usage is TRBV7-2 and J usage is TRBJ1-2; 9 bases align to TRBD1. This CDR3 region has 14 residues. V was pared by 5 bases and J by 4 bases, with 5 bases of the junction left unmatched. The V gene's germline CDR1 is SGHTA and CDR2 FQGNSA. The CDR3 DNA reads TGTGCCAGCAGCAAAGGGGGACAGGGCTATGGCTACACCTTC. As protein: CASSKGGQGYGYTF.

A few counts support this clonotype. The rearrangement joins TRBV5-1 to TRBJ2-3; no clear D gene. Germline loops: CDR1 SGHRS, CDR2 YFSETQ. Trimming removed 2 bases from V and 0 bases from J, with 10 bases in between. The CDR3 is 15 amino acids. The CDR3 nucleotides are TGCGCCAGCAGCTTTGGCGAAGGGAGCACAGATACGCAGTATTTT. As protein: CASSFGEGSTDTQYF.

The rearrangement uses TRBV29-1 and TRBJ2-1; the D is unclear. Germline V gene data show CDR1 as SQVTM and CDR2 as ANQGSEA. Trimming cost V 4 bases and J 4 bases, with 14 bases left between them. The CDR3 extends over 14 amino acids. In DNA, the CDR3 is TGCAGCGTTGTGGAAAGGCTAATATACAATGAGCAGTTCTTC. Protein sequence: CSVVERLIYNEQFF.

The gene calls are TRBV12-3 or TRBV12-4 and TRBJ2-1; 9 bases agree with TRBD1. This CDR3 has 19 residues. Unmatched junction bases numbered 28, after V lost 8 bases and J lost 11 bases. The CDR3 region has the DNA TGTGCCAGCTGCCGAACACAGGGGGCTATGCGGGTTGATGGGACAAAGCAGTTCTTC. The encoded protein is CASCRTQGAMRVDGTKQFF.

This clonotype was seen only a few times. The chain is built from TRBV7-9 and TRBJ1-2; no reliable D call. The CDR3 consists of 14 residues. Germline CDR1 and CDR2: SEHNR and FQNEAQ (reference sequence). V dropped 1 base and J dropped 4 bases, with 10 bases sitting between them. CDR3 loop: CASSLGEGSYGYTF. CDR3 in DNA: TGTGCCAGCAGCTTAGGGGAAGGGAGCTATGGCTACACCTTC. Based on the CDR3 plus reference TRBV7-9 and TRBJ1-2, the full variable domain is DTGVSQNPRHKITKRGQNVTFRCDPISEHNRLYWYRQTLGQGPEFLTYFQNEAQLEKSRLLSDRFSAERPKGSFSTLEIQRTEQGDSAMYLCASSLGEGSYGYTFGSGTRLTVV.

V and J are TRBV25-1 and TRBJ2-7; 11 bases map to TRBD2. Germline V lookup: CDR1 MGHDK, CDR2 SYGVNS. The CDR3 sequence is 16 residues long. V trimming: 4 bases; J trimming: 2 bases; junction bases outside the gene matches: 7. The CDR3 DNA reads as TGTGCCAGCAGTGCAAGACTAGCGGGATTAACCTACGAGCAGTACTTC. Translation gives CASSARLAGLTYEQYF.

This chain uses TRBV3-1 with TRBJ2-5; D uncertain. CDR1 is LGHDT and CDR2 is YNNKEL in the germline V gene (reference sequence). V was trimmed by 1 base and J by 9 bases, leaving 12 bases between them. The CDR3 totals 13 residues. The CDR3, as DNA: TGTGCCAGCAGCCAAGCCCCCCCTGGACCCCAGTACTTC. Amino acid sequence: CASSQAPPGPQYF.

The chain combines TRBV20-1 with TRBJ2-5, with a possible D match to TRBD2 (5 bases). Germline CDR1 is DFQATT and CDR2 is SNEGSKA (reference sequence). V was pared by 5 bases and J by 5 bases, with 12 bases between. The CDR3 runs to 12 residues. The CDR3 reads CSASLDWETQYF. The CDR3 nucleotides are TGCAGTGCTTCACTAGACTGGGAGACCCAGTACTTC.

This clonotype was seen more than once but under ten times. The DNA for the CDR3 is TGTGCCAGCAGTTTCAGAGCGGGAGGGACAGATACGCAGTATTTT. This translates into CASSFRAGGTDTQYF. The chain combines TRBV12-3 or TRBV12-4 with TRBJ2-3, with TRBD2 matching over 10 bases. The J segment lost 3 bases and the V segment lost 3 bases, leaving 3 bases of the junction unmatched. This CDR3 is built from 15 residues.

The rearrangement links TRBV3-1 to TRBJ1-2; perhaps TRBD1 as D (5 bases). Germline CDR1 reads LGHDT; CDR2 reads YNNKEL (reference sequence). Trimming removed 4 bases at V and 4 bases at J, with 16 bases between. The CDR3 is made up of 15 amino acids. CDR3 amino acids: CASSLTGGTFYGYTF. CDR3 in DNA: TGTGCCAGCAGCCTCACCGGGGGGACGTTCTATGGCTACACCTTC.

V and J are TRBV5-6 and TRBJ2-3; TRBD2 matches 10 bases. Germline V gene lookup returns CDR1 SGHDT and CDR2 YYEEEE. The ends lost 1 base at V and 6 bases at J; junction bases unmatched: 5. This CDR3 is built from 15 residues. In DNA, the CDR3 is TGTGCCAGCAGCTTGATACTAGCGGGATGGGATACGCAGTATTTT. Its translation: CASSLILAGWDTQYF.

In this sample, this clonotype turned up once. The chain recombines TRBV20-1 with TRBJ2-1; 7 bases are a match to TRBD2. The germline V gene has CDR1 DFQATT and CDR2 SNEGSKA (reference sequence). V dropped 2 bases and J dropped 1; count of bases not matched to a gene: 5. The CDR3 loop spans 15 amino acids. CDR3 DNA sequence: TGCAGTGCTAGACGCAAGCGGGGTTCCTACAATGAGCAGTTCTTC. Amino acids: CSARRKRGSYNEQFF.

This chain joins TRBV27 and TRBJ1-6; TRBD1 might be the D (5 bases). CDR1 and CDR2 from the germline V gene are MNHEY and SMNVEV (reference sequence). This CDR3 is 17 amino acids long. Trimming took off 0 bases at V and 9 bases at J, with 18 bases between the two ends. This CDR3 reads CASSLSRGGRVGSPLHF. The DNA of the CDR3 is TGTGCCAGCAGTTTATCGCGGGGTGGCAGGGTTGGTTCACCCCTCCACTTT.

J is TRBJ1-5 and V is TRBV19; D is unresolved. The germline V and J ends were trimmed by 4 bases and 2 bases, with 15 bases remaining between them. The CDR3 is made up of 16 amino acids. The germline gives CDR1 LNHDA, CDR2 SQIVND (reference sequence). This CDR3 reads CASSKMSRVGNQPQHF. The CDR3, as DNA: TGTGCCAGTAGTAAGATGTCGAGGGTAGGCAATCAGCCCCAGCATTTT.

The CDR3 nucleotides are TGTGCCAACTCCTCAGGAAGGGACAGGGGTTCCTCTGGGGCCAACGTCCTGACTTTC. Protein: CANSSGRDRGSSGANVLTF. V gene TRBV12-3 or TRBV12-4 combines with J gene TRBJ2-6, with 10 bases lining up with TRBD1. CDR3 length equals 19 residues. The V segment lost 10 bases and the J segment 0 bases; nucleotides outside the gene matches: 15.

This chain joins TRBV7-9 and TRBJ2-7; a possible D gene is TRBD2 (5 bases). Deletions cut 4 bases from V and 2 bases from J, with 9 bases between. Looked up from germline, CDR1 is SEHNR and CDR2 is FQNEAQ (reference sequence). There are 13 residues in the CDR3. The CDR3 reads CASSYGEPYEQYF. The DNA of the CDR3 is TGTGCCAGCAGCTATGGGGAGCCCTACGAGCAGTACTTC.

The chain is built from TRBV20-1 and TRBJ1-2; D not resolved. The germline V gene has CDR1 DFQATT and CDR2 SNEGSKA (reference sequence). The CDR3 length is 11 residues. V lost 5 bases and J 8 bases, leaving 12 bases between the germline ends. CDR3 sequence reads: CSAFDRNGYTF. CDR3 nucleotide sequence: TGCAGTGCTTTCGATCGGAACGGCTACACCTTC.